Below, 15 T cell receptor beta chains from the same sample are listed, as sequenced in a study of cytomegalovirus exposure and HLA in healthy donors (dated by TCRdb to 2016 to 2017). To prepare the library, the immunoSEQ multiplex PCR assay was applied. A mixture of 60 forward primers for TCR Vbeta segments and 13 reverse primers for TCR Jbeta segments was used in the multiplex PCR. The immuneACCESS repertoire file appears here via TCRdb, limited to in-frame rearrangements. These files lack a portion of the clones; in checked studies, under half of the deficit traces to unresolved V genes, and the cause of the others is not known. Across this sample there are approximately 110,000 clones, with more than 60% seen only once. The biggest ten clones account for about 4% of the sample. The sample taken for sequencing was PBMCs. The receptors originated from a woman in her thirties or forties in good health and CMV-seronegative.

This clone was detected once. This rearrangement joins TRBV11-2 to TRBJ2-1, with TRBD2 matching 11 bases. The CDR3 length is 16 residues. CDR1 and CDR2 from the germline V gene are SGHAT and FQNNGV. J gave up 7 bases and V 5 bases, and 10 bases lay outside the gene matches. This chain's CDR3 is CASSMLAGGRGNEQFF. CDR3 DNA: TGTGCCAGCAGCATGTTAGCGGGGGGGCGAGGGAATGAGCAGTTCTTC. The full variable domain, with the rest looked up from reference TRBV11-2 and TRBJ2-1, is EAGVAQSPRYKIIEKRQSVAFWCNPISGHATLYWYQQILGQGPKLLIQFQNNGVVDDSQLPKDRFSAERLKGVDSTLKIQPAKLEDSAVYLCASSMLAGGRGNEQFFGPGTRLTVL.

This clone appeared a single time. This rearrangement joins TRBV5-1 to TRBJ2-3; 7 nucleotides align to TRBD2. Trimming removed 0 bases from V and 5 bases from J; junction bases left unmatched: 9. The CDR3 is 16 amino acids. Germline V gene data show CDR1 as SGHRS and CDR2 as YFSETQ. CDR3 sequence reads: CASSLGTSGARDTQYF. CDR3 nucleotides: TGCGCCAGCAGCTTGGGAACCAGCGGGGCGAGAGATACGCAGTATTTT.

This clone has just a few counts. This chain uses TRBV5-5 with TRBJ1-1; 7 nucleotides align to TRBD1. Germline V gene sequence: CDR1 SGHKS, CDR2 YYEKEE (reference sequence). The CDR3 covers 15 residues. V gave up 4 bases and J gave up 5 bases; unmatched junction bases: 11. The CDR3 DNA reads TGTGCCAGCAGCGGCTGGACAGGCCAGGGAACTGAAGCTTTCTTT. As protein: CASSGWTGQGTEAFF.

DNA for the CDR3: TGCGCCAGCAGCTTCCCAGGGAGGGCAGATACGCAGTATTTT. Protein sequence: CASSFPGRADTQYF. This chain joins TRBV5-1 and TRBJ2-3; 7 positions match TRBD2. The CDR3 totals 14 residues. Germline assignment: CDR1 SGHRS and CDR2 YFSETQ. After removal of 2 bases from V and 4 bases from J, the junction contained 4 bases not matched to a gene.

The chain carries TRBV4-3 and TRBJ2-1, with 7 bases matching TRBD1. Germline-derived CDR1 and CDR2 are LGHNA and YSLEER. The CDR3 has 16 amino acids. The trim removed 4 bases at V and 3 bases at J, leaving 9 bases unmatched. For the CDR3, the DNA is TGCGCCAGCAGCCTACTGGGACAGAATAACTACAATGAGCAGTTCTTC. This gives the protein CASSLLGQNNYNEQFF.

This clone appeared a few times. The chain uses TRBV2 and TRBJ1-1, with TRBD1 as a possible D gene (6 bases). The CDR3 consists of 14 residues. Trimming removed 6 bases at V and 1 base at J, with 12 bases between. From germline, CDR1 is SNHLY and CDR2 FYNNEI. CDR3: CASRPDRTNTEAFF. CDR3 DNA: TGTGCCAGCAGACCAGACAGGACGAACACTGAAGCTTTCTTT.

V usage is TRBV5-1 and J usage is TRBJ1-2; perhaps TRBD1 as D (5 bases). The CDR3 is 13 amino acids. CDR1 is SGHRS and CDR2 is YFSETQ in the germline V gene. V lost 4 bases and J lost 4, with 11 bases in between. In nucleotides, the CDR3 is TGCGCCAGCAGCCCCGGGGGTCTCTATGGCTACACCTTC. Translating it yields CASSPGGLYGYTF.

The chain employs TRBV5-4 and TRBJ2-7; 14 bases fit TRBD2. With 4 bases clipped from V and 3 bases from J, the junction kept 9 bases outside the gene matches. CDR1 and CDR2 from the germline V gene are SGHNT and YYREEE (reference sequence). The CDR3 totals 17 residues. The CDR3: CASSRKGLAGANYEQYF. As DNA, the CDR3 is TGTGCCAGCAGCAGAAAGGGACTAGCGGGGGCTAACTACGAGCAGTACTTC.

The chain carries TRBV7-9 and TRBJ2-3; tentatively, D is TRBD1 (5 bases). Germline V gene data show CDR1 as SEHNR and CDR2 as FQNEAQ (reference sequence). V was trimmed by 1 base and J by 3 bases, leaving 11 bases between them. This CDR3 is 15 amino acids long. CDR3 protein: CASSLVASGTDTQYF. The CDR3 DNA sequence: TGTGCCAGCAGCTTAGTGGCTTCAGGGACAGATACGCAGTATTTT.

The chain uses TRBV9 and TRBJ2-7; 9 nucleotides align to TRBD1. Germline lookup yields CDR1 SGDLS and CDR2 YYNGEE. The CDR3 contains 15 residues. V lost 3 bases to trimming and J lost 3 bases; unmatched junction nucleotides: 7. CDR3 sequence: CASSAQPGQGYEQYF. The CDR3, as DNA: TGTGCCAGCAGCGCCCAACCGGGACAGGGCTACGAGCAGTACTTC.

The chain links TRBV9 to TRBJ1-3; 7 nucleotides agree with TRBD1. This CDR3 has 13 amino acids. V gave up 5 bases and J gave up 5 bases; unmatched junction bases: 4. CDR1 and CDR2 (germline): SGDLS, YYNGEE. CDR3 loop: CASRRTGRNTIYF. In nucleotides, the CDR3 is TGTGCCAGCAGGAGGACAGGTAGAAACACCATATATTTT.

The chain combines TRBV7-6 with TRBJ2-1; 11 bases are shared with TRBD2. The CDR3 consists of 16 residues. Germline CDR1 is SGHVS and CDR2 is FNYEAQ. The junction had 12 bases not matched to a gene; V was cut back by 5 bases and J by 9 bases. The CDR3 is CASSKTSGTGASEQFF. For the CDR3, the DNA is TGTGCCAGCAGCAAGACTAGCGGGACCGGGGCCAGTGAGCAGTTCTTC.

This chain joins TRBV6-6 and TRBJ2-3, with D possibly TRBD2 on 5 matching bases. CDR1 and CDR2 (germline): MNHNY, SVGAGI (reference sequence). The CDR3 sequence is 13 residues long. Trimming pared 3 bases from V and 6 bases from J, leaving 10 bases between. CDR3 DNA sequence: TGTGCCAGCAGTTATGGCGGGTGGGATACGCAGTATTTT. This sequence encodes CASSYGGWDTQYF.

This clone was recorded at least ten times. The CDR3, as DNA: TGCGCCAGCAGGCCGTTTCCGGCGGGCCCGTACGAGCAGTACTTC. This gives the protein CASRPFPAGPYEQYF. The chain uses TRBV4-1 and TRBJ2-7; possible D gene TRBD2, 5 bases. The germline V gene has CDR1 MGHRA and CDR2 YSYEKL. V shed 6 bases and J shed 4 bases, with 19 bases lying between them. This CDR3 contains 15 residues.

The J gene is TRBJ2-3, the V gene TRBV5-4, with 7 nucleotides matching TRBD2. This CDR3 has 15 amino acids. CDR1 SGHNT and CDR2 YYREEE come from the germline V gene (reference sequence). V lost 2 bases, J lost 0 bases, and 3 bases stayed unmatched. CDR3 sequence reads: CASSFAGVSTDTQYF. Here the CDR3 DNA reads TGTGCCAGCAGCTTCGCGGGGGTTAGCACAGATACGCAGTATTTT.